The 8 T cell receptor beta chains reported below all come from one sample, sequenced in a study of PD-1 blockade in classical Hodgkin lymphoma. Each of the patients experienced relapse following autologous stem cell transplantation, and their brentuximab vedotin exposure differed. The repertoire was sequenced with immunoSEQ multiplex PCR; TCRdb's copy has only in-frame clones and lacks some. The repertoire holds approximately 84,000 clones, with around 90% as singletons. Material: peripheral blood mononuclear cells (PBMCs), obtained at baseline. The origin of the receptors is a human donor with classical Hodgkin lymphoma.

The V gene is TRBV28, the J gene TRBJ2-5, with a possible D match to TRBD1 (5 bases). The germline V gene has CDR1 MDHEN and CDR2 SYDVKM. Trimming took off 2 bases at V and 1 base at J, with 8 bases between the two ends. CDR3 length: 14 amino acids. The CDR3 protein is CASSLDSLQETQYF. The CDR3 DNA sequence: TGTGCCAGCAGTTTAGACAGCCTCCAAGAGACCCAGTACTTC.

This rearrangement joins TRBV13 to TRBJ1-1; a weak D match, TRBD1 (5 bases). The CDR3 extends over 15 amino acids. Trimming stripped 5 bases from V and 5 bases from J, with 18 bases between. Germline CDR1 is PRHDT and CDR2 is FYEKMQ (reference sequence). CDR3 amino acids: CASSPHEGPRTEAFF. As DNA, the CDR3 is TGTGCCAGCAGCCCTCACGAGGGGCCGAGGACTGAAGCTTTCTTT.

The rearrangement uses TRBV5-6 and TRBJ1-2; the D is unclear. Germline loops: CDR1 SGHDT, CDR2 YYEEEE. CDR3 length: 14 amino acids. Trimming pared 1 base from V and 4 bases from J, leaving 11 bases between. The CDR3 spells CASSLREYGYGYTF. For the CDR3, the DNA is TGTGCCAGCAGCTTGCGTGAATATGGCTATGGCTACACCTTC.

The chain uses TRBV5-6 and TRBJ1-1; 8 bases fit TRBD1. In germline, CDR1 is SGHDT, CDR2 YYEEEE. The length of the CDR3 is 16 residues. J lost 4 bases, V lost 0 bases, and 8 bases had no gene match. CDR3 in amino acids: CASSLGPGGYSTEAFF. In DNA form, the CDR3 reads TGTGCCAGCAGCTTGGGGCCAGGGGGCTATAGCACTGAAGCTTTCTTT.

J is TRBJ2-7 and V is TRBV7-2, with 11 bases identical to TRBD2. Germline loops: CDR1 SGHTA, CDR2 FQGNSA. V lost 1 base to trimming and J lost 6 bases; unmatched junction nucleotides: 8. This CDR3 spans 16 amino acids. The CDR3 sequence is CASSLVWSSGRSEQYF. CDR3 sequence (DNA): TGTGCCAGCAGCTTAGTGTGGTCTAGCGGGAGGTCCGAGCAGTACTTC.

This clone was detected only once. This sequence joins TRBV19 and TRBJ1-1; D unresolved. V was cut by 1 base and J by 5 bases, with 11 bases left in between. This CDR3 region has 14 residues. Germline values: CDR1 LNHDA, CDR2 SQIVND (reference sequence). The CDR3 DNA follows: TGTGCCAGTAGTATAGCGGAGGTGAGGACTGAAGCTTTCTTT. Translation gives CASSIAEVRTEAFF.

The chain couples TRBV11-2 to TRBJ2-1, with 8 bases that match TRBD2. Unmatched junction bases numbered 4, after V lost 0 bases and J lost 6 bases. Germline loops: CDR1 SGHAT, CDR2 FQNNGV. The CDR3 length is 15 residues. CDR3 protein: CASSLDGRAPNEQFF. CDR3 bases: TGTGCCAGCAGCTTAGACGGGAGGGCTCCCAATGAGCAGTTCTTC. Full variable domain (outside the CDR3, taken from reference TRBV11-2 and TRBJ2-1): EAGVAQSPRYKIIEKRQSVAFWCNPISGHATLYWYQQILGQGPKLLIQFQNNGVVDDSQLPKDRFSAERLKGVDSTLKIQPAKLEDSAVYLCASSLDGRAPNEQFFGPGTRLTVL.

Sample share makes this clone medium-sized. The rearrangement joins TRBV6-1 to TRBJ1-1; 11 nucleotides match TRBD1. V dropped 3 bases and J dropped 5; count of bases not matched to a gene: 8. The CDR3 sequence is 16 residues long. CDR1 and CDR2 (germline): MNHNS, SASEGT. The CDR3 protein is CASSDHLGTGGTEAFF. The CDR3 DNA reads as TGTGCCAGCAGTGATCACCTCGGGACAGGGGGGACTGAAGCTTTCTTT.